The 14 T cell receptor beta chains given below trace back to one sample, sequenced in a study of T cell responses to AZD1222 COVID-19 vaccine. Clones were read by immunoSEQ multiplex PCR, and TCRdb kept only the in-frame ones, dropping some. Here the sample spans over 110,000 clones, around 90% being singletons. The starting material was peripheral blood, obtained 28 days after the second AZD1222 dose. Receptors were obtained from an adult who received the AZD1222 COVID-19 vaccine.

The CDR3 DNA reads TGTGCCAGCAGCTTCTCAGGGGGCGGGCAGCCCCAGCATTTT. Translating it yields CASSFSGGGQPQHF. V usage is TRBV5-6 and J usage is TRBJ1-5; 8 bases line up with TRBD1. CDR3 length equals 14 residues. With 2 bases clipped from V and 7 bases from J, the junction kept 5 bases outside the gene matches. The V gene's germline CDR1 is SGHDT and CDR2 YYEEEE.

In its sample, this clone was seen once. In nucleotides, the CDR3 is TGTGCCAGCAGCGTAGCGAGTGGGGCTGGAAACACCATATATTTT. Protein: CASSVASGAGNTIYF. The chain employs TRBV9 and TRBJ1-3; D not certain. Germline V lookup: CDR1 SGDLS, CDR2 YYNGEE. This CDR3 is 15 amino acids long. The ends were cut back, 0 bases at V and 2 bases at J, with 9 bases in the middle.

The gene calls are TRBV19 and TRBJ1-5, with TRBD1 matching over 7 bases. Germline assignment: CDR1 LNHDA and CDR2 SQIVND (reference sequence). J gave up 2 bases and V 6 bases, and 10 bases lay outside the gene matches. The CDR3 sequence is 16 residues long. In DNA form, the CDR3 reads TGTGCCAGTAGCAACTCCGGGACAGCGGGCAATCAGCCCCAGCATTTT. The encoded protein is CASSNSGTAGNQPQHF.

The rearrangement links TRBV19 to TRBJ1-5, with D unclear. CDR1 LNHDA and CDR2 SQIVND come from the germline V gene (reference sequence). Trimming took 7 bases from V and 9 from J, leaving 22 bases between them. CDR3 length: 15 amino acids. For the CDR3, the DNA is TGTGCCAGTAAGGTGGACTCCGGATCGGGTAGGCCCCAGCATTTT. Its protein product is CASKVDSGSGRPQHF.

The V and J genes are TRBV5-5 and TRBJ2-3; D gene uncertain. The germline V gene has CDR1 SGHKS and CDR2 YYEKEE (reference sequence). The CDR3 totals 15 residues. V lost 0 bases and J 5 bases, leaving 13 bases between the germline ends. As DNA, the CDR3 is TGTGCCAGCAGCTTGGGAGGTCCTCCGTTAGATACGCAGTATTTT. Residues: CASSLGGPPLDTQYF.

The rearrangement links TRBV29-1 to TRBJ2-7; the D call may be TRBD1 or TRBD2 (6 bases each). Trimming took off 6 bases at V and 2 bases at J, with 14 bases between the two ends. Germline CDR1 and CDR2: SQVTM and ANQGSEA. The CDR3 loop spans 13 amino acids. The CDR3 here is CSVLGGGTYEQYF. The CDR3 nucleotides are TGCAGCGTCCTAGGAGGGGGGACCTACGAGCAGTACTTC.

The chain uses TRBV7-3 and TRBJ1-1, with D possibly matching TRBD1 (6 bases). CDR1 and CDR2 (germline): SGHTA, FQGTGA. Between the trimmed V and J ends, which lost 5 bases and 1 base, there was a span of 14 bases. The CDR3 sequence is 15 residues long. CDR3 loop: CASSPRGGGNTEAFF. The CDR3 nucleotides read TGTGCCAGCAGCCCACGGGGGGGCGGGAACACTGAAGCTTTCTTT.

The V and J genes are TRBV24-1 and TRBJ1-1; D not certain. V was trimmed by 9 bases and J by 3 bases, leaving 16 bases between them. This CDR3 spans 14 amino acids. CDR1 KGHDR and CDR2 SFDVKD come from the germline V gene. The CDR3 here is CATDDCSLDTEAFF. The DNA for the CDR3 is TGTGCCACCGATGATTGTTCTCTCGACACTGAAGCTTTCTTT.

The table lists this clone with a count of one. The J gene is TRBJ2-5, the V gene TRBV10-1; 8 nucleotides line up with TRBD2. CDR3 size: 14 residues. V lost 6 bases, J lost 3 bases, and 6 bases stayed unmatched. Per germline, CDR1 WNHNN and CDR2 SYGVQD (reference sequence). CDR3 sequence reads: CASSSGTSKETQYF. CDR3 nucleotides: TGCGCCAGCAGCTCCGGGACTAGTAAAGAGACCCAGTACTTC.

This chain joins TRBV18 and TRBJ2-7, with 7 bases identical to TRBD1. CDR1 is KGHSH and CDR2 is LQKENI in the germline V gene. The V gene end was trimmed by 1 base and the J gene end by 3 bases; junction bases not matched to a gene: 6. The CDR3 sequence is 15 residues long. The CDR3 sequence: CASSPLETGIYEQYF. DNA of the CDR3: TGTGCCAGCTCACCACTCGAGACAGGGATCTACGAGCAGTACTTC.

This sequence joins TRBV18 and TRBJ2-1, with 9 bases that match TRBD2. Germline CDR1 is KGHSH and CDR2 is LQKENI. The CDR3 is made up of 15 amino acids. Losses at the gene ends were 6 bases for V and 0 bases for J; bases not matched to a gene: 3. CDR3 protein: CASSRGGASYNEQFF. The CDR3 coding sequence is TGTGCCAGCTCCCGCGGGGGGGCCTCCTACAATGAGCAGTTCTTC.

The chain has TRBV3-1 (or the pseudogene TRBV3-2) and TRBJ1-6; 11 positions match TRBD1. The CDR3 is made up of 15 amino acids. With 1 base clipped from V and 7 bases from J, the junction kept 0 bases outside the gene matches. From germline, CDR1 is LGHDT and CDR2 YNNKEL (reference sequence). CDR3 region: CASSQGTGGNSPLHF. The CDR3 DNA reads as TGTGCCAGCAGCCAAGGGACAGGGGGCAATTCACCCCTCCACTTT.

In regard to this clone: The same CDR3 is also encoded by other DNA sequences in this sample. The gene calls are TRBV19 and TRBJ2-7, with 13 bases matching TRBD2. CDR1 and CDR2 (germline): LNHDA, SQIVND (reference sequence). V was pared by 4 bases and J by 0 bases, with 0 bases of the junction left unmatched. The CDR3 spans 15 residues. CDR3 loop: CASSRTSGSSYEQYF. As DNA, the CDR3 is TGTGCCAGTAGTAGGACTAGCGGGAGCTCCTACGAGCAGTACTTC. The entire variable domain, with the rest obtained from reference TRBV19 and TRBJ2-7, is as follows: DGGITQSPKYLFRKEGQNVTLSCEQNLNHDAMYWYRQDPGQGLRLIYYSQIVNDFQKGDIAEGYSVSREKKESFPLTVTSAQKNPTAFYLCASSRTSGSSYEQYFGPGTRLTVT.

This chain uses TRBV12-3 or TRBV12-4 with TRBJ1-5; D possibly corresponds to TRBD1 (5 bases). The CDR3 extends over 13 amino acids. V lost 5 bases to trimming and J lost 6 bases, with 11 bases between them. CDR3 region: CASSPPGGQPQHF. The DNA of the CDR3 is TGTGCCAGCAGTCCTCCGGGGGGTCAGCCCCAGCATTTT.